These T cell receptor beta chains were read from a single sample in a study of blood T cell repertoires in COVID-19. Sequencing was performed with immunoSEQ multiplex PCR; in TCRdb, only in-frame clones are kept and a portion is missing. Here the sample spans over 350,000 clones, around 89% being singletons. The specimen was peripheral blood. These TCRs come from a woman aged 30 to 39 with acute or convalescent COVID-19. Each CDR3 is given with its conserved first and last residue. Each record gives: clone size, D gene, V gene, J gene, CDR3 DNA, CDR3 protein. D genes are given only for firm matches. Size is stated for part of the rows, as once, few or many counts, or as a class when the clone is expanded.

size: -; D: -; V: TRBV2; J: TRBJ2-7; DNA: TGTGCCTCCCAGGGCTCCTACGAGCAGTACTTC; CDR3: CASQGSYEQYF
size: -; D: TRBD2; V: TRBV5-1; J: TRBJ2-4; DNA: TGCGCCAGCAGCAGAGGGACTAGCAGTTTGCTAGCCAAAAACATTCAGTACTTC; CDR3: CASSRGTSSLLAKNIQYF
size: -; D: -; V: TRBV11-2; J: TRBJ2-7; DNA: TGTGCCAGCAGCTACGGGACTTCCTCCTACGAGCAGTACTTC; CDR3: CASSYGTSSYEQYF
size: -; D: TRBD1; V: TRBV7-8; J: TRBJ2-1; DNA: TGTGCCAGCAGCTTAGCAAGACAGGGTAATGAGCAGTTCTTC; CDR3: CASSLARQGNEQFF
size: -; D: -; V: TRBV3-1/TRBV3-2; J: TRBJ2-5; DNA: TGTGCCAGCAGCCAAGTGAGACCCGGGAAGCGTAGCCAAGAGACCCAGTACTTC; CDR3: CASSQVRPGKRSQETQYF
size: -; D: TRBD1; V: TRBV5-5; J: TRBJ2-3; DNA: TGTGCCAGCAGCAAAGGGACAGGAAACACAGATACGCAGTATTTT; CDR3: CASSKGTGNTDTQYF
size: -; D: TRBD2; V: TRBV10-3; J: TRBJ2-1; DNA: TGTGCCAGCGCTAGCGGGGGGGCCAATGAGCAGTTCTTC; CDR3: CASASGGANEQFF
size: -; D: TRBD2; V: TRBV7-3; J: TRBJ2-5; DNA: TGTGCCAGCAGCTTAATACGGGGGGGCGCCCAGTACTTC; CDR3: CASSLIRGGAQYF
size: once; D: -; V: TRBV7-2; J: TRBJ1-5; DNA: TGTGCCAGCAGTAATAGCAATCAGCCCCAGCATTTT; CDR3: CASSNSNQPQHF
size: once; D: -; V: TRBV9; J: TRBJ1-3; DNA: TGTGCCAGCAGCCCCTTCCCCCCCCTTGGAAACACCATATATTTT; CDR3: CASSPFPPLGNTIYF
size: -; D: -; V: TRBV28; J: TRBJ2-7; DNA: TGTGCCAGCAGTTTGGCACGTTGGGGAGGCGAGCAGTACTTC; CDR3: CASSLARWGGEQYF
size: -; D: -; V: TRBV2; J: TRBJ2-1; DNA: TGTGCCAGCAGCCCAGGGGTGAGCTCCTACAATGAGCAGTTCTTC; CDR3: CASSPGVSSYNEQFF